Listed below are T cell receptor beta chains from one sample, sequenced in a study of immune cell composition in non-small cell lung cancer. Sequencing was performed with immunoSEQ multiplex PCR; in TCRdb, only in-frame clones are kept and a portion is missing. The table includes more than 1,500 clones, approximately 84% detected once. The same data also contributed to another study, on CD4 T cells in lung cancer.

Sequencing was carried out using lung tumor tissue. These receptors originate from a human donor with non-small cell lung cancer. CDR3s include the opening cysteine and the closing phenylalanine or tryptophan.

len: 14
v_gene: TRBV27
CDR3aa: CASKGTGGLYEQYF

len: 14
v_gene: TRBV19
CDR3aa: CASSVWTEDEKLFF

len: 16
v_gene: TRBV19
CDR3aa: CASTNLSGTKRETQYF

len: 13
v_gene: TRBV11-2
CDR3aa: CASSYTSTDTQYF

len: 14
v_gene: TRBV5-1
CDR3aa: CASSFFDSNTEAFF

len: 15
v_gene: TRBV19
CDR3aa: CASSIGAYSNQPQHF

len: 15
v_gene: TRBV6-6
CDR3aa: CASSQDRGSGNTIYF

len: 13
v_gene: TRBV19
CDR3aa: CASSYRSKEKLFF

len: 13
v_gene: TRBV7-2
CDR3aa: CASSLTGTGELFF

len: 15
v_gene: TRBV28
CDR3aa: CASSLGQGRSTEAFF

len: 16
v_gene: TRBV30
CDR3aa: CAWILAPGQGGNTIYF

len: 14
v_gene: TRBV5-1
CDR3aa: CASSLSTGPDGYTF

len: 11
v_gene: TRBV20-1
CDR3aa: CSARDVYEQYF

len: 15
v_gene: TRBV19
CDR3aa: CASQLQGAAKNIQYF

len: 15
v_gene: TRBV7-3
CDR3aa: CASSTTGTGLYEQYF

len: 13
v_gene: TRBV11-2
CDR3aa: CASSFMETYEQYF

len: 13
v_gene: TRBV7-6
CDR3aa: CASSHGGADTQYF

len: 16
v_gene: TRBV14
CDR3aa: CASSHGRTGAFGEQFF

len: 17
v_gene: TRBV27
CDR3aa: CASSKGQGRSGANVLTF

len: 15
v_gene: TRBV5-1
CDR3aa: CASSFSGGGGHGYTF

len: 14
v_gene: TRBV18
CDR3aa: CASSPDRGDSPLHF

len: 11
v_gene: TRBV29-1
CDR3aa: CSAGDSYGYTF

len: 14
v_gene: TRBV28
CDR3aa: CASSTAGPTDTQYF

len: 16
v_gene: TRBV7-6
CDR3aa: CASSPWGHPREETQYF

len: 15
v_gene: TRBV4-3
CDR3aa: CASSQEGTGMSPLHF

len: 15
v_gene: TRBV23-1
CDR3aa: CASSTRTGANYGYTF

len: 14
v_gene: TRBV5-4
CDR3aa: CASRVDRGTETQYF

len: 17
v_gene: TRBV7-2
CDR3aa: CASSLALTGELQETQYF

len: 15
v_gene: TRBV6-4
CDR3aa: CASSQGQGATDTQYF

len: 14
v_gene: TRBV6-5
CDR3aa: CASSPSVLNYGYTF

len: 12
v_gene: TRBV29-1
CDR3aa: CSVAGTNYEQYF

len: 16
v_gene: TRBV4-1
CDR3aa: CASSQDPPGGFTEAFF

len: 16
v_gene: TRBV19
CDR3aa: CASSFSGGRGNQPQHF

len: 15
v_gene: TRBV6-1
CDR3aa: CASSQPLLAGPTQYF

len: 14
v_gene: TRBV6-5
CDR3aa: CASSRQGALQGYTF

len: 15
v_gene: TRBV9
CDR3aa: CASSPRGSSDSEQYF

len: 14
v_gene: TRBV2
CDR3aa: CASNQQGASTEAFF

len: 15
v_gene: TRBV6-5
CDR3aa: CASGRTGQGDQPQHF

len: 15
v_gene: TRBV23-1
CDR3aa: CASSQSTGSNSPLHF

len: 16
v_gene: TRBV7-2
CDR3aa: CASSLGSPGDNSPLHF

len: 13
v_gene: TRBV29-1
CDR3aa: CSVDRGHTGELFF